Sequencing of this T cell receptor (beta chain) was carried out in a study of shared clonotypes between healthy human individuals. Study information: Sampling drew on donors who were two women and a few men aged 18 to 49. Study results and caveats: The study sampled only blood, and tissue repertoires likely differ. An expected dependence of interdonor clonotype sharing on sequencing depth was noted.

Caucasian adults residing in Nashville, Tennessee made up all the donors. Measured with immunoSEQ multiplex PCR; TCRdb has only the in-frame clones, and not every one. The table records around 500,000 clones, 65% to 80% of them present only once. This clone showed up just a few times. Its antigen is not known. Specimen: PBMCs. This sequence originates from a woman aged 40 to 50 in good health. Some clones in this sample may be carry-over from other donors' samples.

In nucleotides, the CDR3 is TGCGCCACCGTACTAGCGGGAGGGTACAATGAGCAGTTCTTC. It codes for CATVLAGGYNEQFF. The V gene is TRBV10-2, the J gene TRBJ2-1, with 13 bases matching TRBD2. The trim removed 10 bases at V and 4 bases at J, leaving 4 bases unmatched. The CDR3 sequence is 14 residues long. Germline V gene lookup returns CDR1 WSHSY and CDR2 SAAADI.